This TCR beta chain originates from a study of T cells in Graves' hyperthyroidism and ophthalmopathy. The germline V gene encodes CDR1 SGHVS and CDR2 FQNEAQ. The CDR3 spans 16 residues. J lost 3 bases, V lost 5 bases, and 10 bases had no gene match. Many counts were recorded for this clonotype. The investigators amplified TCR beta CDR3 regions from RNA transcripts. The TCR CDR3 was amplified in a first-round RT-PCR using the HTBI primer set. Using its own MiXCR run on the multiplex PCR reads, TCRdb lists one record per CDR3 protein. The table lists roughly 380,000 distinct CDR3 sequences, approximately 19% of them singletons.

This sequence was found in a woman in her late teens or twenties with Graves' hyperthyroidism. This chain uses TRBV7-8 with TRBJ1-1, with 9 bases matching TRBD1. The specimen was blood. CDR3 nucleotide sequence: TGTGCCAGCAGCATACAGGGGGCCAGGGTTGACACTGAAGCTTTCTTT. Encoded protein: CASSIQGARVDTEAFF.